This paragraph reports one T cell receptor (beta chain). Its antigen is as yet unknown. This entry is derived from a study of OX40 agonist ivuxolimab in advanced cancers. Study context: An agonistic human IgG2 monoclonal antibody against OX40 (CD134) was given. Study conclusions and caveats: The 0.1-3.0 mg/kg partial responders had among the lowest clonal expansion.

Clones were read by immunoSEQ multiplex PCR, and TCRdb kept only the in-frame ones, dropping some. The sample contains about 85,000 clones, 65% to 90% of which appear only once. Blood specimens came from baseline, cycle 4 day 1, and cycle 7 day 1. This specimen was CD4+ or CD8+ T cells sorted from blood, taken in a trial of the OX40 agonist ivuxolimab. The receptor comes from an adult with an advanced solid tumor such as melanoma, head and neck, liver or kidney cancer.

The CDR3 reads CASSQWAGYQETQYF. CDR3 nucleotide sequence: TGTGCCAGCAGCCAGTGGGCGGGTTACCAAGAGACCCAGTACTTC. This rearrangement joins TRBV14 to TRBJ2-5, with D possibly matching TRBD2 (5 bases). Trimming cost V 3 bases and J 0 bases, with 11 bases left between them. From germline, CDR1 is SGHDN and CDR2 FVKESK. CDR3 length equals 15 residues. The full variable domain, with the rest looked up from reference TRBV14 and TRBJ2-5, is EAGVTQFPSHSVIEKGQTVTLRCDPISGHDNLYWYRRVMGKEIKFLLHFVKESKQDESGMPNNRFLAERTGGTYSTLKVQPAELEDSGVYFCASSQWAGYQETQYFGPGTRLLVL.